These 8 T cell receptor beta chains originate from one sample sequenced in a study of CD8 T cells in Susac syndrome. cDNA came from around 0.5 to 1 ug RNA primed by random hexamers. TCRdb re-called the immunoSEQ multiplex PCR reads through MiXCR, storing one row per CDR3 protein. This table has some 110,000 distinct CDR3 sequences, around 94% appearing once. The sample comprised CD4+ T cells from PBMCs. Receptors originate from a human donor in good health.

V and J are TRBV7-2 and TRBJ2-3; D is unclear. V shed 5 bases and J shed 9 bases, with 15 bases lying between them. This CDR3 is 13 amino acids long. CDR1 is SGHTA and CDR2 is FQGNSA in the germline V gene. The CDR3 DNA follows: TGTGCCAGCAGCCCCCCCTCACAGAAAACGCAGTATTTT. This translates into CASSPPSQKTQYF.

V and J are TRBV27 and TRBJ2-3; TRBD1 or TRBD2 may be the D gene (5 bases each). V lost 6 bases and J lost 9, with 16 bases in between. Germline V gene data show CDR1 as MNHEY and CDR2 as SMNVEV (reference sequence). The CDR3 has 13 amino acids. CDR3 sequence reads: CASRLRDRWTQYF. The CDR3 DNA is TGTGCCAGCAGACTCAGGGACCGTTGGACGCAGTATTTT.

This chain joins TRBV30 and TRBJ2-7; D is possibly TRBD1 or TRBD2 (5 bases each). CDR1 GTSNPN and CDR2 SVGIG come from the germline V gene (reference sequence). V was pared by 2 bases and J by 5 bases, with 13 bases between. The CDR3 sequence is 13 residues long. The CDR3 loop is CAWSPGPTDEQYF. The CDR3 nucleotides are TGTGCCTGGAGTCCGGGACCTACGGACGAGCAGTACTTC.

The chain links TRBV3-1 to TRBJ1-1, with unresolved D. CDR1 and CDR2 from the germline V gene are LGHDT and YNNKEL (reference sequence). V shed 3 bases and J shed 0 bases, with 8 bases lying between them. This CDR3 has 14 amino acids. CDR3 residues: CASSHQEMNTEAFF. The CDR3 coding sequence is TGTGCCAGCAGCCATCAGGAAATGAACACTGAAGCTTTCTTT.

This chain uses TRBV11-2 with TRBJ2-1; D unresolved. This CDR3 contains 16 residues. Between the trimmed V and J ends, which lost 0 bases and 2 bases, there was a span of 11 bases. CDR1 is SGHAT, CDR2 FQNNGV, per germline. The CDR3: CASSLEYPTTYNEQFF. The CDR3 DNA is TGTGCCAGCAGCTTAGAATACCCTACCACCTACAATGAGCAGTTCTTC.

The CDR3 DNA follows: TGTGCCAGCAGCCAAGGTTCAGGGGGGGACACTGAAGCTTTCTTT. The encoded protein is CASSQGSGGDTEAFF. The V call is TRBV3-1, the J call TRBJ1-1, with 7 bases aligning to TRBD1. CDR1 LGHDT and CDR2 YNNKEL come from the germline V gene (reference sequence). The CDR3 covers 15 residues. The trim removed 1 base at V and 3 bases at J, leaving 5 bases unmatched.

The V call is TRBV20-1, the J call TRBJ2-1, with 7 nucleotides matching TRBD1. The CDR3 is 14 amino acids. In germline, CDR1 is DFQATT, CDR2 SNEGSKA (reference sequence). With V trimmed by 3 bases and J by 4 bases, 6 bases remained unmatched. Here the CDR3 reads CSASGTAGYNEQFF. The CDR3 DNA reads TGCAGTGCTAGTGGGACAGCAGGGTACAATGAGCAGTTCTTC.

This clonotype was counted once. The chain joins TRBV18 to TRBJ2-1; TRBD1 agrees at 7 bases. Germline assignment: CDR1 KGHSH and CDR2 LQKENI. CDR3 length: 16 residues. V shed 1 base and J 7 bases; nucleotides not matched to a gene: 10. In DNA form, the CDR3 reads TGTGCCAGCTCACCACTCGATAAGGGGGCAAGGAATGAGCAGTTCTTC. Translation: CASSPLDKGARNEQFF.